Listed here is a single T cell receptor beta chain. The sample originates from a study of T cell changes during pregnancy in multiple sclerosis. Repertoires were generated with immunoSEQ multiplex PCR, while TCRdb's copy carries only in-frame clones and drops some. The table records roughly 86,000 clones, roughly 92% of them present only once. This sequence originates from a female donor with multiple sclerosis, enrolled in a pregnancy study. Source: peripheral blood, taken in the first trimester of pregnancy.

CDR3 coding DNA: TGTGCCAGCAACAGGGCCCCTGAGGAGACCCAGTACTTC. Translation gives CASNRAPEETQYF. The chain is built from TRBV28 and TRBJ2-5; a possible D gene is TRBD1 (6 bases). V gave up 7 bases and J gave up 5 bases, with 14 bases separating them. CDR3 length equals 13 residues. CDR1 MDHEN and CDR2 SYDVKM come from the germline V gene.